A selection of T cell receptor beta chains follows, all from one sample in a study of blood T cell repertoires in COVID-19. Measured with immunoSEQ multiplex PCR; TCRdb has only the in-frame clones, and not every one. The sample carries roughly 170,000 clones, approximately 82% recorded once. Sequenced: PBMCs or T cells enriched from blood (not recorded which). Receptor source: a woman between 45 and 60 years old in a cohort exposed to, infected with or recovered from COVID-19 (not recorded which). CDR3s include the opening cysteine and the closing phenylalanine or tryptophan. A D gene is named only where the DNA matches it firmly. Size is omitted from some rows. Given values are once, few, many or a class for expanded clones.

J gene,clone size,V gene,D gene,CDR3 protein,CDR3 DNA
TRBJ1-2,-,TRBV5-4,-,CASSLSQGGNYGYTF,TGTGCCAGCAGCTTGTCTCAGGGAGGCAACTATGGCTACACCTTC
TRBJ2-2,few,TRBV4-2,-,CASSQGLPGTGELFF,TGTGCCAGCAGCCAAGGTCTACCTGGCACCGGGGAGCTGTTTTTT
TRBJ2-3,-,TRBV5-4,-,CASSLLAAPDTQYF,TGTGCCAGCAGCCTACTCGCGGCCCCAGATACGCAGTATTTT
TRBJ2-6,-,TRBV3-1/TRBV3-2,-,CASSQDRGSGANVLTF,TGTGCCAGCAGCCAAGATAGGGGCTCTGGGGCCAACGTCCTGACTTTC
TRBJ1-3,-,TRBV9,-,CASSGGDGNTIYF,TGTGCCAGCAGCGGCGGGGACGGAAACACCATATATTTT
TRBJ1-6,-,TRBV6-5,-,CATEKEAGFNSPLHF,TGTGCCACCGAAAAGGAAGCGGGCTTTAATTCACCCCTCCACTTT
TRBJ1-5,-,TRBV10-3,-,CAITGAGNQPQHF,TGTGCCATCACAGGGGCGGGCAATCAGCCCCAGCATTTT
TRBJ2-1,-,TRBV28,TRBD1,CAGKKRQGRSEQFF,TGTGCCGGAAAAAAAAGACAGGGGAGGAGTGAGCAGTTCTTC
TRBJ2-2,-,TRBV6-5,-,CASGGGSGATGELFF,TGTGCCAGCGGGGGCGGGAGTGGGGCCACCGGGGAGCTGTTTTTT
TRBJ2-7,-,TRBV10-2,-,CASSEGVSGPYEQYF,TGCGCCAGCAGTGAGGGAGTTAGCGGTCCCTACGAGCAGTACTTC
TRBJ2-3,-,TRBV19,TRBD1,CASSLGTGSLSAQYF,TGTGCCAGTAGTCTTGGGACAGGGTCTCTCAGTGCGCAGTATTTT
TRBJ1-4,few,TRBV14,TRBD1,CASSLWTGGVEKLFF,TGTGCCAGCAGCCTCTGGACAGGGGGAGTTGAAAAACTGTTTTTT
TRBJ1-1,few,TRBV7-9,TRBD1,CASSLGRGMNTEAFF,TGTGCCAGCAGCTTAGGCAGGGGGATGAACACTGAAGCTTTCTTT
TRBJ2-5,-,TRBV3-1/TRBV3-2,-,CASSQGDLPGVETQYF,TGTGCCAGCAGCCAAGGGGACTTGCCCGGCGTAGAGACCCAGTACTTC
TRBJ2-7,-,TRBV19,-,CASSLRRGYEQYF,TGTGCCAGTAGCCTTCGACGGGGGTACGAGCAGTACTTC
TRBJ1-1,few,TRBV11-2,-,CASSPWIGQSNTEAFF,TGTGCCAGCAGCCCATGGATTGGGCAGTCGAACACTGAAGCTTTCTTT
TRBJ2-7,-,TRBV7-8,-,CASSLGLADSYEQYF,TGTGCCAGCAGCTTAGGGCTAGCCGACTCCTACGAGCAGTACTTC
TRBJ2-2,few,TRBV19,-,CASSVLRANTGELFF,TGTGCCAGTAGTGTGCTGCGGGCGAACACCGGGGAGCTGTTTTTT
TRBJ2-5,-,TRBV9,-,CASSVATSREETQYF,TGTGCCAGCAGCGTAGCGACTTCCCGCGAAGAGACCCAGTACTTC
TRBJ1-3,-,TRBV21-1,-,CASSECHLDRGGYGNTIYF,TGTGCCAGCAGCGAATGCCATCTGGACAGGGGAGGGTATGGAAACACCATATATTTT
TRBJ2-3,-,TRBV15,TRBD2,CATSRHTSGTGDTQYF,TGTGCCACCAGCAGACATACTAGCGGGACGGGGGATACGCAGTATTTT
TRBJ1-3,-,TRBV10-3,TRBD1,CAISAGQAVSGNTIYF,TGTGCCATCAGCGCCGGACAGGCGGTCTCTGGAAACACCATATATTTT